This is a list of T cell receptor beta chains from one sample in a study of CD8+CD57+ T cells in acquired aplastic anemia. TCRdb reprocessed the reads with MiXCR, giving one entry per CDR3 protein. The top ten hold more than 0.95% of the sample, which has about 210,000 distinct CDR3 sequences, roughly 35% seen once. The specimen was sorted CD4+, CD8+, or CD8+CD57+ T cells (not recorded which) from PBMCs. All receptors come from a human donor in good health, serving as a control. Both conserved end residues are trimmed from each CDR3.

CDR3aa	v_gene	j_gene
ASSYPDRFQEQY	TRBV12-3/TRBV12-4	TRBJ2-7
SASNEQF	TRBV20-1	TRBJ2-1
ASSQEAGRGATKNIQY	TRBV4-1	TRBJ2-4
ATSDSGRNYGYT	TRBV24-1	TRBJ1-2
ASSDKALGTGGSYEQY	TRBV9	TRBJ2-7
ASSPTTGEAF	TRBV5-1	TRBJ1-1
ASSLGGGELF	TRBV5-1	TRBJ1-4
ASSPVLVINGYT	TRBV9	TRBJ1-2
ASSQPSGRDREHEQY	TRBV4-1	TRBJ2-7
ASSYLRGTSGDNEQF	TRBV25-1	TRBJ2-1
ASSFGLAGGYEQY	TRBV12-3/TRBV12-4	TRBJ2-7
ATSRGLGPPGTEAF	TRBV15	TRBJ1-1
ASSPGGGLGAEAF	TRBV12-3/TRBV12-4	TRBJ1-1
ASSLEGLASYNEQF	TRBV5-5	TRBJ2-1
ASIVGRQPYGYT	TRBV25-1	TRBJ1-2
ASRPQQGLNYGYT	TRBV5-1	TRBJ1-2